This T cell receptor beta chain was identified in a study of blood T cell repertoires in COVID-19. About the research overall: Donors in the United States, Italy and Spain gave samples during acute or convalescent COVID-19.

The CDR3 runs 14 residues. V was clipped by 3 bases and J by 6 bases; unmatched bases: 8. Germline V gene lookup returns CDR1 SGHTA and CDR2 FQGNSA. As handled by the study authors: Amplifying reference gene primers gave estimates of nucleated cell counts. Here immunoSEQ multiplex PCR was the method, and the copy in TCRdb shows in-frame clones only, minus some. Clone size and the V and J calls come from that table; the DNA yielded D and trimming. The sample consists of around 150,000 clones, 82% of them appearing once. The chain is built from TRBV7-2 and TRBJ2-7, with 7 bases lining up with TRBD2. The TCR originated in a woman between 40 and 50 years old with COVID-19, enrolled during active disease. Sequencing was carried out using peripheral blood. The CDR3 nucleotides read TGTGCCAGCAGCTTTCCCGCGGGAGCCATCGAGCAGTACTTC. Translated: CASSFPAGAIEQYF.